This T cell receptor beta chain was recovered during a study of cytomegalovirus exposure and HLA in healthy donors. General study results and limits: High sensitivity and specificity were reportedly achieved when the classifier diagnosed cytomegalovirus status.

The V gene's germline CDR1 is SGDLS and CDR2 YYNGEE. Deletions cut 3 bases from V and 6 bases from J, with 22 bases between. The CDR3 loop spans 16 amino acids. As to this clone: Its cognate antigen is unknown.

PCR involved 60 Vbeta and 13 Jbeta primers. The table came from immunoSEQ multiplex PCR; TCRdb's copy has only in-frame clones and leaves some out. The sample shows 150,000 to 200,000 clones, roughly 79% of them seen only once. The sample comprised PBMCs. The chain employs TRBV9 and TRBJ2-7, with a weak D call TRBD1 (8 bases). This clonotype originated in a woman between 45 and 60 years old in good health and CMV-seropositive. The CDR3 protein is CASSAGLQGGSAEQYF. Here the CDR3 DNA reads TGTGCCAGCAGCGCGGGGCTACAGGGGGGGTCCGCCGAGCAGTACTTC.